What follows is one T cell receptor beta chain and its context. Its antigen is unidentified. This sample is part of a study of T cells in Graves' hyperthyroidism and ophthalmopathy. Study in general: Peripheral blood was secured at the point of initial diagnosis, before any treatment.

Template material for amplifying TCR beta CDR3 regions consisted of RNA transcripts. HTBI primers were employed in a first-round RT-PCR of the TCR CDR3. Each CDR3 protein gets one entry after TCRdb re-called the multiplex PCR reads with MiXCR. The sample consists of around 300,000 distinct CDR3 sequences, less than 30% of them appearing once. Uncontrolled infection, other autoimmune disease, pregnancy or lactation disqualified patients from enrolment. General study findings and limits: Most thyroid clonotypes expanded above 0.001 were also detected in blood.

Germline trimming cut 7 bases from V and 3 bases from J; bases unmatched to any gene: 2. The CDR3 runs 13 residues. The V gene's germline CDR1 is LNHNV and CDR2 YYDKDF (reference sequence). Sequenced sample: blood. V gene TRBV15 combines with J gene TRBJ1-1, with 10 bases aligning to TRBD1. This TCR came from a man aged 40-55 years with Graves' hyperthyroidism that later progressed to Graves' ophthalmopathy. CDR3 protein: CATKDRGHTEAFF. CDR3 coding DNA: TGTGCCACCAAAGACAGGGGGCACACTGAAGCTTTCTTT.